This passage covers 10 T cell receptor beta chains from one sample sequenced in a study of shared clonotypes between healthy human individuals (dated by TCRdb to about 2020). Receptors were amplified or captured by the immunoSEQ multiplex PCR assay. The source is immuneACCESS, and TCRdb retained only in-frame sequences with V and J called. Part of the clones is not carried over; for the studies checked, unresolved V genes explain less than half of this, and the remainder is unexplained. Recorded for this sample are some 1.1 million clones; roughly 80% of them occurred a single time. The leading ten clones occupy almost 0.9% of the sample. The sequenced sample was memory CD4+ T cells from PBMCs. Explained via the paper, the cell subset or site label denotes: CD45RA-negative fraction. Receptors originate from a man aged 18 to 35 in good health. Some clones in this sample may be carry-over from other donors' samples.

The chain's CDR3 is CASSSQTGVGEKLFF. DNA of the CDR3: TGTGCCAGCAGCTCCCAGACAGGGGTGGGCGAAAAACTGTTTTTT. The J gene is TRBJ1-4, the V gene TRBV7-2; 8 bases line up with TRBD1. CDR1 and CDR2 (germline): SGHTA, FQGNSA. The CDR3 spans 15 residues. Losses at the gene ends were 4 bases for V and 8 bases for J; bases not matched to a gene: 9.

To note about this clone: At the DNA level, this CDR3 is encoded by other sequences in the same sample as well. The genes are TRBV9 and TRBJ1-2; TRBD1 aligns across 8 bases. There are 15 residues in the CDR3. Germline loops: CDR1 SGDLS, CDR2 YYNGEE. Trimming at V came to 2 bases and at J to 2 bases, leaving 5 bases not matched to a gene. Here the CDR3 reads CASSVGTGVNYGYTF. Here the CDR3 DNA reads TGTGCCAGCAGCGTCGGGACAGGAGTAAACTATGGCTACACCTTC.

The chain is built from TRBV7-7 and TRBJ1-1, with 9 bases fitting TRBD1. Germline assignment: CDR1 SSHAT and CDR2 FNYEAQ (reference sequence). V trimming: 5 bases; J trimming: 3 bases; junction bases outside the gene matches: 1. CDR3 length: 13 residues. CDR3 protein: CASSRDRDTEAFF. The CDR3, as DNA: TGTGCCAGCAGCCGGGACAGGGACACTGAAGCTTTCTTT.

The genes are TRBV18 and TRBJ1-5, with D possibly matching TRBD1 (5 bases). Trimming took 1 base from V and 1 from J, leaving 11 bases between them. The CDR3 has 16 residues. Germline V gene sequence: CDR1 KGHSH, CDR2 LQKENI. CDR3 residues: CASSPRQTISNQPQHF. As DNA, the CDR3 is TGTGCCAGCTCACCACGACAGACTATCAGCAATCAGCCCCAGCATTTT. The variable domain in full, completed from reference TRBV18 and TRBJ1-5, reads NAGVMQNPRHLVRRRGQEARLRCSPMKGHSHVYWYRQLPEEGLKFMVYLQKENIIDESGMPKERFSAEFPKEGPSILRIQQVVRGDSAAYFCASSPRQTISNQPQHFGDGTRLSIL.

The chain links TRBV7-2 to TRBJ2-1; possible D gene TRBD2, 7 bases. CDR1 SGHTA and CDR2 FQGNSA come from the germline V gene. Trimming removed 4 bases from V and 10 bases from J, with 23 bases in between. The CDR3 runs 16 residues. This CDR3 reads CASSSRLAGVTGEQFF. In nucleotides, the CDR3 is TGTGCCAGCAGCTCAAGACTAGCAGGGGTTACAGGAGAGCAGTTCTTC.

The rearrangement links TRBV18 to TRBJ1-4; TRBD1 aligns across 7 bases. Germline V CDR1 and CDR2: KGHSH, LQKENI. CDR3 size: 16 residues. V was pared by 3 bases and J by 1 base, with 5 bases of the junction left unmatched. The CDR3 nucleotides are TGTGCCAGCTCACCGTACCAGGGGGAAACTAATGAAAAACTGTTTTTT. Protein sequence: CASSPYQGETNEKLFF.

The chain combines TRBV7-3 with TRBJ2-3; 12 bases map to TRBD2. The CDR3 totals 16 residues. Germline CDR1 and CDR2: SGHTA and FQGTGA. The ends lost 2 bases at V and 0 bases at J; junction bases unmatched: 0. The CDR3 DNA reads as TGTGCCAGCAGCTTAGGGACTAGCGGGAGCACAGATACGCAGTATTTT. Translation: CASSLGTSGSTDTQYF.

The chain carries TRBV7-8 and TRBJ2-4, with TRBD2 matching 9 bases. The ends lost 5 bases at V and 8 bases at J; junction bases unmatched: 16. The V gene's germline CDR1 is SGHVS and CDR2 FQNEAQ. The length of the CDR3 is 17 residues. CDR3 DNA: TGTGCCAGCAGCCCACGGGCTAGCGGGAAACGGGGGGACATTCAGTACTTC. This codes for CASSPRASGKRGDIQYF.

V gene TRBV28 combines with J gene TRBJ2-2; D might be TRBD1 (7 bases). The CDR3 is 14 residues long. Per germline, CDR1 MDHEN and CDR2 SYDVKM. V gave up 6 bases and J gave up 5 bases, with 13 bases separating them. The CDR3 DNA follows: TGTGCCAGCAGCGTGACAGGGAGGACCGGGGAGCTGTTTTTT. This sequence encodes CASSVTGRTGELFF. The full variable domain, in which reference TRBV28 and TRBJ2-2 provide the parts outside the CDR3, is DVKVTQSSRYLVKRTGEKVFLECVQDMDHENMFWYRQDPGLGLRLIYFSYDVKMKEKGDIPEGYSVSREKKERFSLILESASTNQTSMYLCASSVTGRTGELFFGEGSRLTVL.

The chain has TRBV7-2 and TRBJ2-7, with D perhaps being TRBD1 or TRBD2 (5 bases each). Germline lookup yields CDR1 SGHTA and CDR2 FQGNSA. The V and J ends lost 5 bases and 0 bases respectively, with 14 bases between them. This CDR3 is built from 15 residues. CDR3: CASSRDPRFSYEQYF. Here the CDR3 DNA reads TGTGCCAGCAGCCGGGACCCACGATTCTCCTACGAGCAGTACTTC.